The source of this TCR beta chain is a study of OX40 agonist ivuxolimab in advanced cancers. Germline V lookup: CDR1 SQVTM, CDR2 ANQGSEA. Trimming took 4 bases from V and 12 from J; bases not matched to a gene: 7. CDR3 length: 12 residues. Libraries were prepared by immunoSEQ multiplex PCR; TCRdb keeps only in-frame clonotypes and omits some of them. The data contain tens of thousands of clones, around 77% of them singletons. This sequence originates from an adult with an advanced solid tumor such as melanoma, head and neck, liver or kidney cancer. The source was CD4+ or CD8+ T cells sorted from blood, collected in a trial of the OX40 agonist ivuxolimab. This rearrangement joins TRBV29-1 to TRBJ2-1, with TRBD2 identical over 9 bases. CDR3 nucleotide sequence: TGCAGCGTTGCTAGCGGGAAAGCTGGGCAGTTCTTC. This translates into CSVASGKAGQFF.